Listed here are 26 T cell receptor beta chains from one sample, sequenced in a study of T cells in Graves' hyperthyroidism and ophthalmopathy. TCR beta CDR3 regions were amplified from RNA transcripts. HTBI primers were the set used in a first-round RT-PCR of the TCR CDR3. TCRdb recomputed calls from the multiplex PCR reads with MiXCR, one row per CDR3 protein. The sample holds roughly 750,000 distinct CDR3 sequences, 16% seen once. The material sequenced was blood. The source is a young man with Graves' hyperthyroidism.

In DNA, the CDR3 is TGTGCCGGGCGTGGAATCGGAGGCTACACCTTC. Translated: CAGRGIGGYTF. This chain joins TRBV28 and TRBJ1-2; D not certain. V was pared by 11 bases and J by 8 bases, with 15 bases between. The CDR3 has 11 residues. Germline-derived CDR1 and CDR2 are MDHEN and SYDVKM.

V and J are TRBV6-2 or TRBV6-3 and TRBJ2-1; the D gene could be TRBD1 or TRBD2 (5 bases each). The CDR3 has 13 amino acids. The germline V gene has CDR1 MNHEY and CDR2 SVGEGT. Trimming removed 8 bases from V and 7 bases from J, with 15 bases in between. In nucleotides, the CDR3 is TGTGCCAGCCGGGACCGCGGGCCTAATGAGCAGTTCTTC. Encoded protein: CASRDRGPNEQFF.

This clonotype was detected ten times or more. The rearrangement links TRBV7-3 to TRBJ2-1, with TRBD2 as a possible D gene (5 bases). CDR1 is SGHTA and CDR2 is FQGTGA in the germline V gene. The CDR3 has 13 amino acids. Trimming removed 4 bases from V and 10 bases from J, with 14 bases in between. DNA for the CDR3: TGTGCCAGCAGCTCACAACCAGCGGAAGAGCAGTTCTTC. Translation gives CASSSQPAEEQFF. The entire variable domain, with the rest obtained from reference TRBV7-3 and TRBJ2-1, is as follows: GAGVSQTPSNKVTEKGKYVELRCDPISGHTALYWYRQSLGQGPEFLIYFQGTGAADDSGLPNDRFFAVRPEGSVSTLKIQRTERGDSAVYLCASSSQPAEEQFFGPGTRLTVL.

The chain is built from TRBV5-5 and TRBJ2-2, with no clear D. Deletions cut 4 bases from V and 0 bases from J, with 10 bases between. CDR3 length equals 15 residues. Germline V gene lookup returns CDR1 SGHKS and CDR2 YYEKEE (reference sequence). The chain's CDR3 is CASSTDPSNTGELFF. CDR3 bases: TGTGCCAGCAGCACGGACCCATCGAACACCGGGGAGCTGTTTTTT.

This clonotype was detected ten times or more. This chain links TRBV7-9 with TRBJ2-3; TRBD2 matches 9 bases. V was pared by 3 bases and J by 3 bases, with 13 bases of the junction left unmatched. From germline, CDR1 is SEHNR and CDR2 FQNEAQ (reference sequence). The CDR3 contains 18 residues. CDR3 nucleotides: TGTGCCAGCAGCTTTACTCGACTAGGTAGCGGGAGAACAGATACGCAGTATTTT. Translation gives CASSFTRLGSGRTDTQYF.

J is TRBJ2-4 and V is TRBV12-5; the match to TRBD2 covers 16 bases. Per the germline V gene, CDR1 is LGHNT and CDR2 is FRNRAP. J was trimmed by 1 base and V by 6 bases; bases with no gene match: 9. The CDR3 loop spans 19 amino acids. CDR3 sequence: CASGPPGLAGGGAKNIQYF. The DNA of the CDR3 is TGTGCTAGTGGCCCGCCGGGACTAGCGGGAGGGGGGGCCAAAAACATTCAGTACTTC.

The table lists this clonotype with many counts. The chain combines TRBV6-1 with TRBJ2-1; D remains unclear. The CDR3 covers 15 residues. The germline gives CDR1 MNHNS, CDR2 SASEGT. Trimming left V 6 bases short and J 0 bases short, with 12 bases between. DNA for the CDR3: TGTGCCAGCAGCCTTCAGGCGATCTCCTACAATGAGCAGTTCTTC. Translating gives CASSLQAISYNEQFF.

The chain recombines TRBV28 with TRBJ2-1; 12 bases agree with TRBD1. The CDR3 totals 19 residues. Germline-derived CDR1 and CDR2 are MDHEN and SYDVKM. Trimming at V came to 5 bases and at J to 4 bases, leaving 15 bases not matched to a gene. CDR3 loop: CASSPFSRDRGRRYNEQFF. The DNA for the CDR3 is TGTGCCAGCAGTCCCTTTAGCCGGGACAGGGGGCGAAGGTACAATGAGCAGTTCTTC.

To note about this clonotype: A read error may account for a junction end that differs from germline. CDR3 amino acids: CASSFLQGARYTEAFF. The CDR3 nucleotides are TGTGCCAGCAGCTTCCTACAGGGGGCGAGGTACACTGAAGCTTTCTTC. The rearrangement links TRBV5-6 to TRBJ1-1; 9 nucleotides align to TRBD1. Per the germline V gene, CDR1 is SGHDT and CDR2 is YYEEEE. This CDR3 has 16 residues.

This clonotype came up many times. This sequence joins TRBV2 and TRBJ1-1; 8 bases fit TRBD1. Germline assignment: CDR1 SNHLY and CDR2 FYNNEI. V lost 7 bases to trimming and J lost 3 bases; unmatched junction nucleotides: 10. CDR3 length: 15 amino acids. The CDR3: CASNQFRGRYTEAFF. The CDR3 DNA reads TGTGCCAGCAACCAATTCAGGGGGCGATACACTGAAGCTTTCTTT.

This clonotype was recorded many times. V usage is TRBV7-9 and J usage is TRBJ1-1; D remains ambiguous. The CDR3 extends over 14 amino acids. Germline-derived CDR1 and CDR2 are SEHNR and FQNEAQ (reference sequence). V was pared by 2 bases and J by 2 bases, with 9 bases between. The CDR3 protein is CASSLFDGNTEAFF. The CDR3 DNA reads TGTGCCAGCAGCTTATTCGACGGTAACACTGAAGCTTTCTTT.

The sample holds many counts of this clonotype. The chain carries TRBV28 and TRBJ2-7; TRBD2 aligns across 8 bases. The CDR3 covers 14 residues. Germline values: CDR1 MDHEN, CDR2 SYDVKM. V lost 6 bases and J lost 4; bases outside the gene matches: 8. The CDR3 is CASRSGTSIYEQYF. For the CDR3, the DNA is TGTGCCAGCAGGTCCGGGACTAGTATTTACGAGCAGTACTTC.

The J gene is TRBJ2-3, the V gene TRBV20-1; a possible D gene is TRBD2 (7 bases). This CDR3 is built from 18 residues. Trimming took off 0 bases at V and 2 bases at J, with 21 bases between the two ends. The germline V gene encodes CDR1 DFQATT and CDR2 SNEGSKA (reference sequence). CDR3 loop: CSARDVSWGRDYTDTQYF. The CDR3 nucleotides are TGCAGTGCTAGAGATGTCAGTTGGGGGCGGGACTACACAGATACGCAGTATTTT.

This clonotype showed up just a few times. The V and J genes are TRBV20-1 and TRBJ2-7; TRBD2 agrees at 8 bases. There are 15 residues in the CDR3. The junction had 6 bases not matched to a gene; V was cut back by 0 bases and J by 2 bases. Germline assignment: CDR1 DFQATT and CDR2 SNEGSKA (reference sequence). The CDR3 DNA sequence: TGCAGTGCTAGAGATGGGTGCGGGAGGACCTACGAGCAGTACTTC. Translation gives CSARDGCGRTYEQYF.

This clonotype was recorded a few times. This chain links TRBV9 with TRBJ2-1; TRBD1 matches at 11 bases. The V gene end was trimmed by 1 base and the J gene end by 7 bases; junction bases not matched to a gene: 4. The CDR3 is 15 amino acids. The germline V gene has CDR1 SGDLS and CDR2 YYNGEE. This CDR3 reads CASSVTGTGGNEQFF. For the CDR3, the DNA is TGTGCCAGCAGCGTAACCGGGACAGGGGGGAATGAGCAGTTCTTC.

This clonotype was observed at least ten times. This rearrangement joins TRBV12-3 or TRBV12-4 to TRBJ1-1; D is ambiguous. The V end was cut by 5 bases, the J end by 8 bases, with 12 bases between. This CDR3 is built from 12 residues. The CDR3 sequence is CASSPRRLEAFF. In nucleotides, the CDR3 is TGTGCCAGCAGTCCTCGTCGGTTAGAAGCTTTCTTT.

In this sample, this clonotype turned up a few times. The chain links TRBV7-8 to TRBJ1-5; 7 bases line up with TRBD1. The V segment lost 1 base and the J segment 4 bases; nucleotides outside the gene matches: 4. Germline CDR1 and CDR2: SGHVS and FQNEAQ. The CDR3 is made up of 15 amino acids. Here the CDR3 DNA reads TGTGCCAGCAGCTTAGGGACAGGCCTAAATCAGCCCCAGCATTTT. Translating it yields CASSLGTGLNQPQHF.

This clonotype occurred many times. The V and J genes are TRBV12-3 or TRBV12-4 and TRBJ2-3; 8 nucleotides align to TRBD2. Unmatched junction bases numbered 6, after V lost 3 bases and J lost 4 bases. This CDR3 spans 15 amino acids. Written as DNA, the CDR3 is TGTGCCAGCAGTTTTCGAGCGGGAGTGGCAGATACGCAGTATTTT. Translating it yields CASSFRAGVADTQYF.

This clonotype was seen repeatedly, ten times or more. J is TRBJ2-1 and V is TRBV20-1; no clear D. This CDR3 contains 12 residues. The V gene lost 0 bases and the J gene lost 8 bases, with 8 bases spanning the gap. CDR1 DFQATT and CDR2 SNEGSKA come from the germline V gene (reference sequence). CDR3 sequence: CSARENKDEQFF. In DNA form, the CDR3 reads TGCAGTGCTAGAGAGAATAAGGATGAGCAGTTCTTC.

This clonotype turned up a few times. This sequence joins TRBV6-1 and TRBJ2-3; TRBD2 might be the D (6 bases). CDR1 MNHNS and CDR2 SASEGT come from the germline V gene. V lost 5 bases and J 6 bases, leaving 12 bases between the germline ends. The CDR3 extends over 13 amino acids. The CDR3 DNA reads TGTGCCAGCAGTAACCCGGGGGAGGATACGCAGTATTTT. It specifies CASSNPGEDTQYF.

This clonotype was detected only once. The rearrangement uses TRBV4-2 and TRBJ2-3; 10 nucleotides line up with TRBD2. This CDR3 spans 16 amino acids. Trimming cost V 1 base and J 5 bases; bases outside gene matches: 6. Germline CDR1 LGHNA, CDR2 YNFKEQ. The CDR3: CASSQGSGRARDTQYF. The CDR3 DNA sequence: TGTGCCAGCAGCCAAGGAAGCGGGAGGGCAAGAGATACGCAGTATTTT.

The sample holds many counts of this clonotype. The CDR3 sequence is CSARDPVGGTDGEAFF. The DNA of the CDR3 is TGCAGTGCTAGAGATCCCGTTGGAGGGACGGACGGTGAAGCTTTCTTT. This chain joins TRBV20-1 and TRBJ1-1, with D possibly being TRBD1 (5 bases). CDR3 length equals 16 residues. Trimming removed 0 bases from V and 7 bases from J, with 21 bases in between. Germline V gene lookup returns CDR1 DFQATT and CDR2 SNEGSKA (reference sequence).

The sample holds many counts of this clonotype. This chain links TRBV28 with TRBJ1-4; D remains unclear. Trimming removed 8 bases from V and 0 bases from J, with 19 bases in between. This CDR3 has 17 amino acids. From germline, CDR1 is MDHEN and CDR2 SYDVKM. CDR3 nucleotide sequence: TGTGCCAGCTCCACGAGGGCAGAATCGTCAACTAATGAAAAACTGTTTTTT. It translates to CASSTRAESSTNEKLFF.

CDR3 amino acids: CASSAGLDGDNEQFF. Written as DNA, the CDR3 is TGTGCCAGCAGCGCGGGACTAGACGGGGACAATGAGCAGTTCTTC. This sequence joins TRBV11-3 and TRBJ2-1; 8 bases map to TRBD2. Per the germline V gene, CDR1 is SGHNT and CDR2 is YENEEA. Unmatched junction bases numbered 8, after V lost 5 bases and J lost 5 bases. The CDR3 totals 15 residues. Together with reference TRBV11-3 and TRBJ2-1, the CDR3 gives the full variable domain: EAGVVQSPRYKIIEKKQPVAFWCNPISGHNTLYWYLQNLGQGPELLIRYENEEAVDDSQLPKDRFSAERLKGVDSTLKIQPAELGDSAVYLCASSAGLDGDNEQFFGPGTRLTVL.

This clonotype was counted many times. V is TRBV6-1 and J is TRBJ1-1; 10 nucleotides match TRBD1. Germline-derived CDR1 and CDR2 are MNHNS and SASEGT. The CDR3 length is 14 residues. Trimming took 5 bases from V and 3 from J; bases not matched to a gene: 3. The chain's CDR3 is CASSRGTGDTEAFF. The CDR3 DNA reads as TGTGCCAGCAGTAGAGGGACAGGGGACACTGAAGCTTTCTTT.

The chain uses TRBV7-7 and TRBJ2-5; D remains unclear. This CDR3 contains 14 residues. CDR1 and CDR2 from the germline V gene are SSHAT and FNYEAQ (reference sequence). Trimming left V 1 base short and J 2 bases short, with 8 bases between. The CDR3 nucleotides are TGTGCCAGCAGCTTAGATCCAAAGCAAGAGACCCAGTACTTC. Its protein product is CASSLDPKQETQYF.